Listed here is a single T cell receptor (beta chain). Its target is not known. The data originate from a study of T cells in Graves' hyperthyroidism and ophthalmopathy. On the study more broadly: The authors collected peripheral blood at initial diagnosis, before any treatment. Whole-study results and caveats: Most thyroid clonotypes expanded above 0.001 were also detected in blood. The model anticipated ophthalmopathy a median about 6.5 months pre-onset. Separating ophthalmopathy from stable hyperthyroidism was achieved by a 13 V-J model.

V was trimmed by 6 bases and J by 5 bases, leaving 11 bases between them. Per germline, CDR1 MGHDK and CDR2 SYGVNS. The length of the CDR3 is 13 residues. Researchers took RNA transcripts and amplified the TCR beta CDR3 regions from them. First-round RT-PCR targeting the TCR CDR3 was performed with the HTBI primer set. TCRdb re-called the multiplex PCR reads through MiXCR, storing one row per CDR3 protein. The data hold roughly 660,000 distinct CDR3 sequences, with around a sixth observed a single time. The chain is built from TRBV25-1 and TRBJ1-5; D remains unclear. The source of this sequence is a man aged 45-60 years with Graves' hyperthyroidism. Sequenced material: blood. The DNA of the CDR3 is TGTGCCAGCAGCAGCGTCGGTGATCAGCCCCAGCATTTT. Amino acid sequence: CASSSVGDQPQHF.